The rows below give T cell receptor beta chains drawn from one sample of a study of graft-versus-host responses after intestinal transplantation. Their antigens are not known. Sequenced by immunoSEQ multiplex PCR; TCRdb stores in-frame clones only, minus some. In the table there are about 100,000 clones, 91% of which are singletons. Specimen: unstimulated CD4+ T cells sorted from spleen or lymph node cells, collected before transplant. These TCRs come from a human donor who was the organ donor for an intestinal transplant. Both conserved end residues are part of each CDR3. D genes are given only for firm matches. The size field is filled for only some rows; it gives once, few, many or a size class.

J | size | D | V | CDR3 | DNA
TRBJ2-3 | NA | NA | TRBV4-1 | CASSQGGFGDGDTQYF | TGCGCCAGCAGCCAAGGCGGGTTCGGGGATGGAGATACGCAGTATTTT
TRBJ1-2 | NA | NA | TRBV2 | CASSEALTFLGYTF | TGTGCCAGCAGTGAAGCGCTAACCTTTCTAGGCTACACCTTC
TRBJ2-4 | NA | NA | TRBV10-2 | CASIPRSYSGVQAKNIQYF | TGCGCCAGCATTCCCCGGTCGTATTCGGGGGTTCAAGCCAAAAACATTCAGTACTTC
TRBJ2-1 | once | NA | TRBV9 | CASSVLGRGSYNEQFF | TGTGCCAGCAGCGTACTAGGGCGGGGCTCCTACAATGAGCAGTTCTTC
TRBJ1-6 | NA | NA | TRBV7-9 | CASSPPYSPLHF | TGTGCCAGCAGCCCCCCCTATTCACCCCTCCACTTT
TRBJ1-4 | NA | TRBD1 | TRBV10-2 | CASSEGTENEKLFF | TGCGCCAGCAGTGAGGGGACAGAGAATGAAAAACTGTTTTTT
TRBJ2-7 | NA | TRBD1 | TRBV10-3 | CAIRGDSYEQYF | TGTGCCATCAGGGGGGACAGCTACGAGCAGTACTTC
TRBJ2-6 | NA | NA | TRBV4-1 | CASSPDSFSGANVLTF | TGCGCCAGCAGCCCGGACAGTTTTTCTGGGGCCAACGTCCTGACTTTC
TRBJ2-7 | NA | TRBD2 | TRBV19 | CASGLAPYEQYF | TGTGCCAGCGGACTAGCGCCCTACGAGCAGTACTTC
TRBJ2-5 | NA | NA | TRBV11-2 | CASRSGGETQYF | TGTGCCAGCAGGTCAGGGGGGGAGACCCAGTACTTC
TRBJ1-5 | NA | NA | TRBV6-1 | CASSEAGGYNQPQHF | TGTGCCAGCAGTGAAGCCGGGGGTTACAATCAGCCCCAGCATTTT
TRBJ2-2 | NA | TRBD2 | TRBV4-1 | CASSQEGGGLAGELFF | TGCGCCAGCAGCCAAGAGGGGGGAGGGTTGGCCGGGGAGCTGTTTTTT
TRBJ1-2 | NA | TRBD1 | TRBV28 | CASSLGQGASGYTF | TGTGCCAGCAGCCTGGGACAGGGGGCGAGCGGCTACACCTTC
TRBJ1-1 | NA | NA | TRBV27 | CASSFSGKAFF | TGTGCCAGCAGTTTCTCAGGGAAAGCTTTCTTT
TRBJ1-5 | NA | NA | TRBV28 | CASSQISSGTQPQHF | TGTGCCAGCAGTCAGATTAGTAGCGGAACTCAGCCCCAGCATTTT
TRBJ2-1 | NA | NA | TRBV18 | CANLKLGSSYNEQFF | TGTGCCAACCTTAAACTAGGGTCCTCCTACAATGAGCAGTTCTTC
TRBJ2-4 | NA | TRBD2 | TRBV4-2 | CASSQRSSGEGNIQYF | TGTGCCAGCAGCCAACGGAGTAGCGGGGAGGGAAACATTCAGTACTTC
TRBJ1-6 | once | TRBD1 | TRBV10-3 | CAISHPQGEVNSPLHF | TGTGCCATCAGTCACCCCCAGGGGGAGGTGAATTCACCCCTCCACTTT
TRBJ1-2 | NA | TRBD1 | TRBV10-3 | CAISERGTDYGYTF | TGTGCCATCAGTGAGCGAGGGACAGACTATGGCTACACCTTC
TRBJ2-7 | NA | TRBD1 | TRBV19 | CASSIGPGGKYEQYF | TGTGCCAGTAGTATTGGTCCAGGGGGTAAATACGAGCAGTACTTC
TRBJ1-1 | once | TRBD1 | TRBV7-8 | CASSLTRQGWAEAFF | TGTGCCAGCAGCTTAACAAGACAGGGCTGGGCTGAAGCTTTCTTT
TRBJ2-1 | NA | TRBD2 | TRBV18 | CASSPANDPGTSGGSDEQFF | TGTGCCAGCTCACCTGCCAACGATCCCGGGACTAGCGGGGGAAGCGATGAGCAGTTCTTC
TRBJ1-3 | NA | NA | TRBV11-2 | CASSSRVAGNTIYF | TGTGCCAGCAGTTCCAGGGTAGCTGGAAACACCATATATTTT
TRBJ1-1 | NA | NA | TRBV6-5 | CASSYRVLGANTEAFF | TGTGCCAGCAGTTACAGGGTCTTGGGGGCGAACACTGAAGCTTTCTTT
TRBJ1-1 | once | NA | TRBV29-1 | CSVERLLNTEAFF | TGCAGCGTTGAACGACTATTGAACACTGAAGCTTTCTTT
TRBJ2-7 | NA | TRBD2 | TRBV5-1 | CASSPGLAGKAEQYF | TGCGCCAGCAGCCCGGGACTAGCGGGGAAAGCCGAGCAGTACTTC